This TCR beta chain was identified in a study of blood T cell repertoires in COVID-19. TCRdb keeps only in-frame clones here, not all; method: immunoSEQ multiplex PCR. The data hold approximately 290,000 clones, with around 90% observed a single time. Enrollees, about 18 to 90 years old, lived in some 24 US areas. Before being deemed recovered, Cohort 3 donors had two negative PCRs, clearance, or symptom resolution. V was cut by 5 bases and J by 3 bases, with 11 bases left in between. The CDR3 is 14 residues long. Germline V gene lookup returns CDR1 MNHEY and CDR2 SMNVEV (reference sequence). The V call is TRBV27, the J call TRBJ1-3, with unresolved D. The source of this sequence is a woman aged 30 to 39 who had recovered from COVID-19. Input material: PBMCs or T cells enriched from blood (not recorded which). The CDR3 nucleotides read TGTGCCAGCAGTCCCGGACTGTATGGAAACACCATATATTTT. This sequence encodes CASSPGLYGNTIYF.